The clone carrying this T cell receptor (beta chain) has just a few counts. Antigen: not known. For the second PCR, which ran for about 6 to 11 cycles, a sample-barcoded 5' primer and a J-beta primer mix were used. Via MiXCR, TCRdb re-called the 5' RACE reads, giving one row per CDR3 protein. The table has around 580,000 distinct CDR3 sequences, about 45% seen once. This sample stems from a study of blood T cells in healthy people across ages. Study-wide results and limits: Higher diversity and more naive CD4+ cells were features of long-lived donors, compared to aged donors. Across samples, TCR beta diversity tracked strongly with naive T cell percentage. Roughly linear age-related decline in beta diversity appeared, significant by age around 42.

CDR3 length: 12 residues. Germline CDR1 is DFQATT and CDR2 is SNEGSKA (reference sequence). Deletions cut 0 bases from V and 11 bases from J, with 13 bases between. Source material: blood. This clonotype was sampled from a man older than 75 in good health. The gene calls are TRBV20-1 and TRBJ2-5; no clear D. The CDR3 nucleotides read TGCAGTGCTAGAGACCTGATGTCTTGGCAGTACTTC. Residues: CSARDLMSWQYF.